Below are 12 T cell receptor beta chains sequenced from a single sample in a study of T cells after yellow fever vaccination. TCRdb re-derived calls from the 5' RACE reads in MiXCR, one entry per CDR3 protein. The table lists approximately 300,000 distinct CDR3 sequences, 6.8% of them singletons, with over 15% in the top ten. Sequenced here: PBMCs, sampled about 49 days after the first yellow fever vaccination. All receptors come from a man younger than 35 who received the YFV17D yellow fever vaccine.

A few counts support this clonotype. This CDR3 reads CASSFRQYTEAFF. The CDR3 DNA follows: TGTGCCAGCAGTTTTAGGCAGTACACTGAAGCTTTCTTT. The rearrangement joins TRBV27 to TRBJ1-1; no clear D gene. This CDR3 has 13 residues. Trimming pared 3 bases from V and 3 bases from J, leaving 8 bases between. The germline gives CDR1 MNHEY, CDR2 SMNVEV (reference sequence).

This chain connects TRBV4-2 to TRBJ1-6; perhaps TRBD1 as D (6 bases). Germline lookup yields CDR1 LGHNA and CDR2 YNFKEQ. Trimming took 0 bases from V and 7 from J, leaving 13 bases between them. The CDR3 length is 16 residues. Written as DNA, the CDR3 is TGTGCCAGCAGCCAAGATCAGGGGCGACTGAATTCACCCCTCCACTTT. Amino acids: CASSQDQGRLNSPLHF.

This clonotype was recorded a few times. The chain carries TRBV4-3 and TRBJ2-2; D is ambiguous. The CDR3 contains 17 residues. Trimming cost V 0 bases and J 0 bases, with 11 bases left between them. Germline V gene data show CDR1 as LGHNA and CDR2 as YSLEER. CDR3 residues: CASSQEIVNPNTGELFF. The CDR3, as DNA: TGCGCCAGCAGCCAAGAAATAGTAAACCCGAACACCGGGGAGCTGTTTTTT.

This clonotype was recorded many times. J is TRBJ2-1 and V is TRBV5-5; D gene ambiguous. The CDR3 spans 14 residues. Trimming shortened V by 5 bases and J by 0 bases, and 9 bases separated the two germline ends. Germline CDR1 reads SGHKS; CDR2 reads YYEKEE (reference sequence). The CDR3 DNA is TGTGCCAGCAGGACCTTCAGCTCCTACAATGAGCAGTTCTTC. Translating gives CASRTFSSYNEQFF.

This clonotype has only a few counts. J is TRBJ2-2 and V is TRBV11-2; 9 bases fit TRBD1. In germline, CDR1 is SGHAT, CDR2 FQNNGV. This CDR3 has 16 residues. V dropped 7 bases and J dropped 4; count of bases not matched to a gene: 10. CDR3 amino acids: CASTPGQGGGTGELFF. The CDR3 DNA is TGTGCCAGCACCCCGGGACAGGGAGGGGGCACCGGGGAGCTGTTTTTT.

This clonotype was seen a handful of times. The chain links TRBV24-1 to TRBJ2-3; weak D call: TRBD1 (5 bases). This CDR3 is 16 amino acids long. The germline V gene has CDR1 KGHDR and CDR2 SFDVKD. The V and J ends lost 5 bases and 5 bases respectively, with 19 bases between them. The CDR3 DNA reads TGTGCCACCAGTGGCGTTTCCCAGGGTCTCGGAGATACGCAGTATTTT. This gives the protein CATSGVSQGLGDTQYF.

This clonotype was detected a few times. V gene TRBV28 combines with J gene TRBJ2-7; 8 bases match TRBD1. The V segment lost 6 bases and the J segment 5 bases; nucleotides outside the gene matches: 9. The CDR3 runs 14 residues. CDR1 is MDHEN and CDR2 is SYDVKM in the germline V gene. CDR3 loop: CASRLAGGWDEQYF. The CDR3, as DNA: TGTGCCAGCAGGTTAGCAGGGGGCTGGGACGAGCAGTACTTC.

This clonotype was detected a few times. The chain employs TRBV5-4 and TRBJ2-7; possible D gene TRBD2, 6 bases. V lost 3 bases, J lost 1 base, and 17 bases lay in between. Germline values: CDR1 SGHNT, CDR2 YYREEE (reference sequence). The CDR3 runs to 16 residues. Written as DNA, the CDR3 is TGTGCCAGCAGCTACGGAGGGCCTAAACGATCCTACGAGCAGTACTTC. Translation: CASSYGGPKRSYEQYF.

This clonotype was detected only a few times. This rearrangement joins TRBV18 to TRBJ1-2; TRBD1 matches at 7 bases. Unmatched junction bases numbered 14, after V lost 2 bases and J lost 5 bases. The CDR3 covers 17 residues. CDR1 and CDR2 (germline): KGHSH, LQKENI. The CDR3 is CASSPSYSRTGIYGYTF. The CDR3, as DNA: TGTGCCAGCTCACCATCCTACTCGAGGACAGGCATATATGGCTACACCTTC.

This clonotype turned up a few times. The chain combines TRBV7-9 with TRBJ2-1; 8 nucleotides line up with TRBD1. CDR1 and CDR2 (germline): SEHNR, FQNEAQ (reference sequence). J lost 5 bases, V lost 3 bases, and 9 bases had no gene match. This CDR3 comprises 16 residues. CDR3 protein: CASSLGRTGPHNEQFF. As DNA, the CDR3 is TGTGCCAGCAGCTTGGGGCGGACAGGGCCGCACAATGAGCAGTTCTTC.

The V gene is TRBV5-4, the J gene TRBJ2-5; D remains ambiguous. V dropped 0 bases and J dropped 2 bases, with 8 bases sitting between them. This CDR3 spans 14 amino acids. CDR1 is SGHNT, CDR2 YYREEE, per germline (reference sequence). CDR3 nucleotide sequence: TGTGCCAGCAGCTTGGATGCGACTCAAGAGACCCAGTACTTC. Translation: CASSLDATQETQYF.

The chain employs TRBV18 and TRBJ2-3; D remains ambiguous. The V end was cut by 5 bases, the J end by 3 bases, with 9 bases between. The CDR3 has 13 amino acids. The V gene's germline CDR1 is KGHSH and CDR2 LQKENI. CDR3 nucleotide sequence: TGTGCCAGCTCAACCCCTGTGACAGATACGCAGTATTTT. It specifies CASSTPVTDTQYF.